The next 26 T cell receptor beta chains were all read from a single sample in a study of human T cells and chemical hapten exposure (dated by TCRdb to the early 2020s). Library creation used RACE. The instrument was a NextSeq 500. TCRdb's own reprocessing of the public reads used fastp at Q25 and MiXCR and kept productive beta chains. Each entry merges the rows of one CDR3 protein and shows their most common DNA and genes. The sample records 60,000 to 80,000 distinct CDR3 sequences, about 32% of which are singletons. About 10% of the sample is held by the ten biggest clonotypes. The time point tag for this specimen amounts to: patch test 1, 2 weeks after DPC sensitization. The treatment or condition label for this specimen denotes: therapeutic diphenylcyclopropenone sensitization with weekly scalp DPC. Sequences were derived from whole blood, sampled in connection with sensitization to the hapten diphenylcyclopropenone (DPC). These TCRs come from a man aged 40-55 years with alopecia areata. Some clones in this sample may be carry-over from other donors' samples.

The rearrangement links TRBV30 to TRBJ2-7; 10 bases match TRBD2. CDR3 length: 14 residues. V was pared by 4 bases and J by 4 bases, with 7 bases of the junction left unmatched. Germline V lookup: CDR1 GTSNPN, CDR2 SVGIG (reference sequence). CDR3 residues: CAWTEREGRYEQYF. CDR3 DNA sequence: TGTGCCTGGACGGAGCGGGAGGGGAGATACGAGCAGTACTTC.

The J gene is TRBJ2-7, the V gene TRBV25-1, with 9 nucleotides matching TRBD2. Germline CDR1 and CDR2: MGHDK and SYGVNS. CDR3 length: 15 residues. V shed 3 bases and J 0 bases; nucleotides not matched to a gene: 3. The CDR3 DNA reads as TGTGCCAGCAGTGACATTAGCGGGAGCTCCTACGAGCAGTACTTC. It translates to CASSDISGSSYEQYF.

The rearrangement joins TRBV7-9 to TRBJ2-5; 7 bases line up with TRBD2. CDR1 and CDR2 from the germline V gene are SEHNR and FQNEAQ (reference sequence). V shed 6 bases, J shed 0 bases, and the junction held 4 bases outside the gene matches. CDR3 length: 14 amino acids. The CDR3 DNA is TGTGCCAGCAGTTCTAGCGGAAACCAAGAGACCCAGTACTTC. Encoded protein: CASSSSGNQETQYF.

The chain combines TRBV29-1 with TRBJ2-7; TRBD2 is a possible D gene (6 bases). The CDR3 consists of 12 residues. Trimming left V 4 bases short and J 3 bases short, with 10 bases between. Germline V CDR1 and CDR2: SQVTM, ANQGSEA. The CDR3 is CSVGEVYYEQYF. CDR3 DNA: TGCAGCGTTGGGGAGGTTTACTACGAGCAGTACTTC.

The genes are TRBV12-3 or TRBV12-4 and TRBJ2-7, with D unresolved. The V end lost 3 bases, the J end lost 5 bases, and 8 bases lay between the germline ends. This CDR3 region has 12 residues. This CDR3 is CASSFTLDEQYF. CDR3 sequence (DNA): TGTGCCAGCAGTTTCACCCTCGACGAGCAGTACTTC.

CDR3 residues: CASSPRPNEQFF. CDR3 nucleotide sequence: TGTGCCAGCAGCCCTCGGCCCAATGAGCAGTTCTTC. This chain links TRBV7-2 with TRBJ2-1; D unresolved. This CDR3 has 12 amino acids. Trimming took off 5 bases at V and 6 bases at J, with 8 bases between the two ends. In germline, CDR1 is SGHTA, CDR2 FQGNSA.

The chain couples TRBV20-1 to TRBJ2-1, with 8 bases fitting TRBD1. After removal of 6 bases from V and 3 bases from J, the junction contained 7 bases not matched to a gene. The CDR3 is made up of 14 amino acids. CDR1 and CDR2 from the germline V gene are DFQATT and SNEGSKA (reference sequence). CDR3: CSASGTGNYNEQFF. In nucleotides, the CDR3 is TGCAGTGCGTCCGGGACAGGAAACTACAATGAGCAGTTCTTC.

This clonotype occurred a few times. CDR3: CASSQVPDEKLFF. As DNA, the CDR3 is TGTGCCAGCAGCCAAGTTCCGGATGAAAAACTGTTTTTT. J is TRBJ1-4 and V is TRBV3-1; D unclear. The CDR3 extends over 13 amino acids. The germline V and J ends were trimmed by 1 base and 6 bases, with 6 bases remaining between them. Germline V lookup: CDR1 LGHDT, CDR2 YNNKEL (reference sequence).

V and J are TRBV7-2 and TRBJ2-5, with 8 bases matching TRBD1. J lost 9 bases, V lost 1 base, and 13 bases had no gene match. This CDR3 comprises 16 residues. In germline, CDR1 is SGHTA, CDR2 FQGNSA. The CDR3 sequence is CASSLGSRTGTPAQYF. Written as DNA, the CDR3 is TGTGCCAGCAGCTTAGGAAGTCGGACAGGGACTCCGGCCCAGTACTTC.

The chain carries TRBV21-1 and TRBJ2-1. TRBV21-1 is a pseudogene locus. The CDR3 runs 17 residues. The DNA for the CDR3 is TGTGCCAGCAGCCACGCCGCGTCGACCGCCTGGGGCAATGAGCAGTTCTTC. This gives the protein CASSHAASTAWGNEQFF.

This chain uses TRBV4-2 with TRBJ2-7; TRBD1 matches at 9 bases. V lost 4 bases and J lost 5; bases outside the gene matches: 12. Germline values: CDR1 LGHNA, CDR2 YNFKEQ. This CDR3 spans 16 amino acids. The CDR3 coding sequence is TGTGCCAGCAGCCCTCCTACGAACAGGGGGCTCGACGAGCAGTACTTC. It yields the protein CASSPPTNRGLDEQYF.

This rearrangement joins TRBV6-5 to TRBJ1-5; no clear D gene. V was shortened by 3 bases and J by 0 bases, with 9 bases between the two germline ends. The CDR3 covers 15 residues. CDR1 and CDR2 from the germline V gene are MNHEY and SVGAGI. CDR3 nucleotide sequence: TGTGCCAGCAGTTATAGGGCAGGTAGCAATCAGCCCCAGCATTTT. Amino acids: CASSYRAGSNQPQHF.

V usage is TRBV6-1 and J usage is TRBJ2-1; the D is unclear. The CDR3 loop spans 13 amino acids. Germline CDR1 and CDR2: MNHNS and SASEGT. The V end lost 5 bases, the J end lost 7 bases, and 12 bases lay between the germline ends. The DNA for the CDR3 is TGTGCCAGCAGTCCTACGGGTCTGAATGAGCAGTTCTTC. Translating it yields CASSPTGLNEQFF.

The genes are TRBV28 and TRBJ1-2; 8 nucleotides match TRBD1. Germline values: CDR1 MDHEN, CDR2 SYDVKM. The CDR3 sequence is 14 residues long. J was trimmed by 4 bases and V by 5 bases; bases with no gene match: 6. In DNA, the CDR3 is TGTGCCAGCAGTCCACGGACAGGGACCTATGGCTACACCTTC. Translated, it gives CASSPRTGTYGYTF.

This clonotype was observed a few times. V and J are TRBV12-3 or TRBV12-4 and TRBJ1-1, with D unresolved. There are 12 residues in the CDR3. V dropped 3 bases and J dropped 6 bases, with 8 bases sitting between them. The CDR3 DNA sequence: TGTGCCAGCAGTTTGAGTCTTTCTGAAGCTTTCTTT. This sequence encodes CASSLSLSEAFF.

The V call is TRBV10-2, the J call TRBJ1-2, with 10 bases identical to TRBD1. The length of the CDR3 is 12 residues. Germline CDR1 is WSHSY and CDR2 is SAAADI. The V gene end was trimmed by 8 bases and the J gene end by 4 bases; junction bases not matched to a gene: 1. In nucleotides, the CDR3 is TGCGCCAGCGGACAGGGGGGCTATGGCTACACCTTC. This codes for CASGQGGYGYTF.

J is TRBJ2-7 and V is TRBV20-1, with D possibly being TRBD1 or TRBD2 (5 bases each). Germline V gives CDR1 DFQATT, CDR2 SNEGSKA (reference sequence). V was trimmed by 2 bases and J by 7 bases, leaving 18 bases between them. This CDR3 has 14 amino acids. Here the CDR3 DNA reads TGCAGTGCTAGATCGTCTGGGGGATACAAGGAGCAGTACTTC. It yields the protein CSARSSGGYKEQYF.

The J gene is TRBJ2-1, the V gene TRBV14, with a possible D match to TRBD2 (6 bases). V was clipped by 3 bases and J by 2 bases, with 23 bases between them. CDR3 length: 19 amino acids. Looked up from germline, CDR1 is SGHDN and CDR2 is FVKESK. Written as DNA, the CDR3 is TGTGCCAGCAGCCACTTCCCGCCTTGGGTTAGCGGTACCTACAATGAGCAGTTCTTC. As protein: CASSHFPPWVSGTYNEQFF.

The rearrangement joins TRBV4-1 to TRBJ2-7, with D maybe TRBD1 (6 bases). CDR1 MGHRA and CDR2 YSYEKL come from the germline V gene. V lost 1 base to trimming and J lost 2 bases, with 12 bases between them. The CDR3 spans 15 residues. CDR3 sequence reads: CASSQGAAGAYEQYF. The CDR3 region has the DNA TGCGCCAGCAGCCAAGGGGCGGCAGGGGCCTACGAGCAGTACTTC.

This clonotype was counted between two and nine times. A junction boundary mismatches the germline segment, possibly from a read error. The J gene is TRBJ1-1, the V gene TRBV7-9; D gene ambiguous. Germline V gives CDR1 SEHNR, CDR2 FQNEAQ (reference sequence). The CDR3 totals 11 residues. The CDR3 is CVSSLSPEAFF. The CDR3 DNA reads TGTGTCAGCAGCTTGAGTCCTGAAGCTTTCTTT.

The chain links TRBV7-2 to TRBJ2-2, with 8 bases matching TRBD2. The CDR3 runs 15 residues. Unmatched junction bases numbered 3, after V lost 5 bases and J lost 1 base. Germline V gene sequence: CDR1 SGHTA, CDR2 FQGNSA. The CDR3 coding sequence is TGTGCCAGCAGCCTGACTAGCGAGAACACCGGGGAGCTGTTTTTT. Its translation: CASSLTSENTGELFF.

This clonotype was detected only a few times. The rearrangement uses TRBV12-3 or TRBV12-4 and TRBJ2-1, with 9 bases aligning to TRBD1. The CDR3 is made up of 14 amino acids. J gave up 8 bases and V 4 bases, and 6 bases lay outside the gene matches. CDR3 bases: TGTGCCAGCAGTTCTCGGGACAGGGACCATGAGCAGTTCTTC. It is translated as CASSSRDRDHEQFF.

Of note for this clonotype: This CDR3 is missing its conserved last phenylalanine or tryptophan, likely due to a read error. No DNA is shown, since the ends of the CDR3 on it are uncertain; the CDR3 is the one TCRdb lists. The chain carries TRBV6-1 and TRBJ1-6. The CDR3 has 18 residues if both end residues are counted. Germline V gene sequence: CDR1 MNHNS, CDR2 SASEGT. The CDR3 spells CASSPTVYNSPLLLTGGD.

The J gene is TRBJ2-5, the V gene TRBV28; 7 bases match TRBD1. The germline V gene has CDR1 MDHEN and CDR2 SYDVKM. With 8 bases clipped from V and 1 base from J, the junction kept 7 bases outside the gene matches. The CDR3 runs to 14 residues. DNA for the CDR3: TGTGCCAGCGTCGGGACAGCATCCCAAGAGACCCAGTACTTC. This codes for CASVGTASQETQYF.

The chain has TRBV6-2 or TRBV6-3 and TRBJ2-1, with a tentative D call TRBD1 (5 bases). V was pared by 7 bases and J by 9 bases, with 16 bases between. Per germline, CDR1 MNHEY and CDR2 SVGEGT. The CDR3 consists of 13 residues. The CDR3 region is CASITPQGVEQFF. The CDR3 DNA follows: TGTGCCAGCATTACTCCCCAAGGGGTTGAGCAGTTCTTC.

The chain has TRBV2 and TRBJ2-3, with 10 bases identical to TRBD1. CDR3 length: 15 residues. J gave up 3 bases and V 5 bases, and 5 bases lay outside the gene matches. The germline V gene encodes CDR1 SNHLY and CDR2 FYNNEI. CDR3 coding DNA: TGTGCCAGCAGTCCGGGACAGGGGAAGACAGATACGCAGTATTTT. This encodes CASSPGQGKTDTQYF.